The present T cell receptor (beta chain) was sequenced within a study of blood T cell repertoires in COVID-19. The length of the CDR3 is 15 residues. V trimming: 9 bases; J trimming: 8 bases; junction bases outside the gene matches: 13. Germline CDR1 is MNHEY and CDR2 is SVGAGI. Measured with immunoSEQ multiplex PCR; TCRdb has only the in-frame clones, and not every one. The top ten hold roughly a tenth of the sample, which has some 240,000 clones, approximately 88% seen once. This TCR derives from a woman aged 70-85 years with COVID-19, enrolled during active disease. The V call is TRBV6-5, the J call TRBJ1-4, with 9 bases lining up with TRBD1. Sequenced material: peripheral blood. CDR3 DNA: TGTGCCAGTCGGGGAAAACAGGGGGCACAGGAAAAACTGTTTTTT. Protein sequence: CASRGKQGAQEKLFF.